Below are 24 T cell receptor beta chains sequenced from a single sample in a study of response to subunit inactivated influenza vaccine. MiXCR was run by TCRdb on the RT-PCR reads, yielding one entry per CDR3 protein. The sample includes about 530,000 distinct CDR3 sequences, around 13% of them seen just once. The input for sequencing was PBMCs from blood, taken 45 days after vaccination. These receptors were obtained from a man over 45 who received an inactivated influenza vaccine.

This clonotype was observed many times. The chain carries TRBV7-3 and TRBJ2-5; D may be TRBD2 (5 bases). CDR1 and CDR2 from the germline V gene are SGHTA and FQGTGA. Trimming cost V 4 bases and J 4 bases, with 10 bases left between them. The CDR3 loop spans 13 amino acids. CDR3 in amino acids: CASSSRGGETQYF. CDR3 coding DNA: TGTGCCAGCAGCTCCCGGGGTGGAGAGACCCAGTACTTC.

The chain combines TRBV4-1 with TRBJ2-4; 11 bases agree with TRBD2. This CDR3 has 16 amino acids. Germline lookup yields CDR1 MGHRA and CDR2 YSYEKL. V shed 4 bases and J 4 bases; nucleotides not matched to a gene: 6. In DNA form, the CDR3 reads TGCGCCAGCAGCCTCTCGGGACTAGCGGAGAAAAACATTCAGTACTTC. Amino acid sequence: CASSLSGLAEKNIQYF.

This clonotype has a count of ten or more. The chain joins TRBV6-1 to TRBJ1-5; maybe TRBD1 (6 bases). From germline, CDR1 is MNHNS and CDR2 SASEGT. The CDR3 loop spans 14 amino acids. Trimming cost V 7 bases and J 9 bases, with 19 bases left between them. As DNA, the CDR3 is TGTGCCAGCAATCCTACAGGGTCCCGAACGCCCCAGCATTTT. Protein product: CASNPTGSRTPQHF.

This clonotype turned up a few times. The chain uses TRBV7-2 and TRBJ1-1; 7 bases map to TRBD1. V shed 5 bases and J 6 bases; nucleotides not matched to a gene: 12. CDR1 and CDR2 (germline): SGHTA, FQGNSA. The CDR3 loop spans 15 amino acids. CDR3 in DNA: TGTGCCAGCAGCCGGAGGGACAGACAATTCGCTGAAGCTTTCTTT. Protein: CASSRRDRQFAEAFF. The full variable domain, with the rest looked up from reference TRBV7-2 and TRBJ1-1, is GAGVSQSPSNKVTEKGKDVELRCDPISGHTALYWYRQSLGQGLEFLIYFQGNSAPDKSGLPSDRFSAERTGGSVSTLTIQRTQQEDSAVYLCASSRRDRQFAEAFFGQGTRLTVV.

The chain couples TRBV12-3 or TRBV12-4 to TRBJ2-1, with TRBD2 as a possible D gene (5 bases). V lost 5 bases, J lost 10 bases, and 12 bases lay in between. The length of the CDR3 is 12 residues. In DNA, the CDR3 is TGTGCCAGCAGTCCGAACGGGGTAGAGCAGTTCTTC. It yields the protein CASSPNGVEQFF.

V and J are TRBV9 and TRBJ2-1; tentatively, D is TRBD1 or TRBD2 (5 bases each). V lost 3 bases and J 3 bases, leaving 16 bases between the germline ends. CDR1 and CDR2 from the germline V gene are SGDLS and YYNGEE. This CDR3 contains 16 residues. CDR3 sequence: CASSEGTDDGYNEQFF. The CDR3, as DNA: TGTGCCAGCAGCGAAGGGACCGATGACGGCTACAATGAGCAGTTCTTC.

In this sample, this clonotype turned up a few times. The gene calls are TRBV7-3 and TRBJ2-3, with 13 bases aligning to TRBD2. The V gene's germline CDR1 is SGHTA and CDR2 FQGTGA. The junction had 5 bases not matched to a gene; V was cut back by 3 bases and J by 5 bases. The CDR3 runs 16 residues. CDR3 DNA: TGTGCCAGCAGCTTGACTAGCGGGAGGACGGGAGATACGCAGTATTTT. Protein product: CASSLTSGRTGDTQYF.

DNA for the CDR3: TGTGCCAGCAGAGCGACTAGCGGGGGCCATGAGCAGTTCTTC. Its protein product is CASRATSGGHEQFF. This sequence joins TRBV2 and TRBJ2-1; 12 nucleotides line up with TRBD2. V lost 6 bases to trimming and J lost 8 bases; unmatched junction nucleotides: 5. Looked up from germline, CDR1 is SNHLY and CDR2 is FYNNEI. CDR3 length: 14 amino acids.

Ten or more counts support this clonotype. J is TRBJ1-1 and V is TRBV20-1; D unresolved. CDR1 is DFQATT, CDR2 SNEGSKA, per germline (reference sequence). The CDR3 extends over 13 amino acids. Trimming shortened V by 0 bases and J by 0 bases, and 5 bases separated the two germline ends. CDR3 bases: TGCAGTGCTAGAGACAGGTTGAACACTGAAGCTTTCTTT. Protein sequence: CSARDRLNTEAFF.

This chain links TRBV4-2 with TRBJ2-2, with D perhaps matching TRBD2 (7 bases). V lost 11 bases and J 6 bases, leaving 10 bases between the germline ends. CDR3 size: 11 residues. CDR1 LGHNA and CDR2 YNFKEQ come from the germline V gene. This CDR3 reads CAAGAAGELFF. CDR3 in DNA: TGTGCCGCGGGGGCGGCCGGGGAGCTGTTTTTT.

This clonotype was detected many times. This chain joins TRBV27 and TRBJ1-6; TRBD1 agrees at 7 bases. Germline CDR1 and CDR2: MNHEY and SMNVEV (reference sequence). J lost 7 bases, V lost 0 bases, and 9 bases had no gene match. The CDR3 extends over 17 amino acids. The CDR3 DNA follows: TGTGCCAGCAGTTTATCCCCTCCGGACAGGAGAAATTCACCCCTCCACTTT. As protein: CASSLSPPDRRNSPLHF.

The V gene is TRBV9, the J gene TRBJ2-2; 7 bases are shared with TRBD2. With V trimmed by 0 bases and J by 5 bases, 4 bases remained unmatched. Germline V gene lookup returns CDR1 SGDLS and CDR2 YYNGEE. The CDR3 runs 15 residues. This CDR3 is CASSVASGGTGELFF. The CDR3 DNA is TGTGCCAGCAGCGTAGCGTCCGGGGGGACCGGGGAGCTGTTTTTT.

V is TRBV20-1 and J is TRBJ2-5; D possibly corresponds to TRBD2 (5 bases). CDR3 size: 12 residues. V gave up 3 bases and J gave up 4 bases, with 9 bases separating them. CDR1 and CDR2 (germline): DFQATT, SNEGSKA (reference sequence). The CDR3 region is CSASHGGETQYF. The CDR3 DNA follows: TGCAGTGCTAGCCACGGAGGAGAGACCCAGTACTTC.

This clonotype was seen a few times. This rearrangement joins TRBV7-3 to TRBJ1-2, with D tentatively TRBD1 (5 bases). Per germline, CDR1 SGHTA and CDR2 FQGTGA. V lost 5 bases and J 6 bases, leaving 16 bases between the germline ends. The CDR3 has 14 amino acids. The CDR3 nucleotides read TGTGCCAGCAGCCCCGATAGGGGTACCGATGGCTACACCTTC. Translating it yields CASSPDRGTDGYTF.

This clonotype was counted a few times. This CDR3 is CASSFYLAGGADTQYF. The CDR3 bases are TGTGCCAGCAGCTTCTATCTAGCGGGAGGTGCAGATACGCAGTATTTT. The V and J genes are TRBV7-9 and TRBJ2-3; TRBD2 matches 11 bases. J gave up 4 bases and V 3 bases, and 6 bases lay outside the gene matches. The CDR3 is 16 residues long. Germline values: CDR1 SEHNR, CDR2 FQNEAQ (reference sequence).

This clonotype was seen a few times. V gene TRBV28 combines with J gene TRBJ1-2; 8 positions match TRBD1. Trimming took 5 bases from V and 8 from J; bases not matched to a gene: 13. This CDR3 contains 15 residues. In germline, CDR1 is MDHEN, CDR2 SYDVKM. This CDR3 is CASSIRRTGTGGYTF. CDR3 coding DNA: TGTGCCAGCAGTATTCGCCGGACAGGGACCGGAGGCTACACCTTC.

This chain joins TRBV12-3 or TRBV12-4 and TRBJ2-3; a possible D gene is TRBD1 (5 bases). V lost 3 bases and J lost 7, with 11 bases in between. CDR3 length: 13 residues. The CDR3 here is CASSFPGMNTQYF. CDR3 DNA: TGTGCCAGCAGTTTCCCAGGGATGAATACGCAGTATTTT.

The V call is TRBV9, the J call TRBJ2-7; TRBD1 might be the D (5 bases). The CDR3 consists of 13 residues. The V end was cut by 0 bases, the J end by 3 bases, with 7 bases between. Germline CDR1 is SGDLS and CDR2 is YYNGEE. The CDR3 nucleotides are TGTGCCAGCAGCGTAGGACAGAACTACGAGCAGTACTTC. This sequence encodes CASSVGQNYEQYF.

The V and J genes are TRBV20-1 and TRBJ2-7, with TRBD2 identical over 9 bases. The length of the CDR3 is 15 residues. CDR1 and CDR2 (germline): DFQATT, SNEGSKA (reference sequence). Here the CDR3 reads CFARGSLAGSYEQYF. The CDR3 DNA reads TGCTTTGCTAGAGGCAGCCTAGCGGGGTCCTACGAGCAGTACTTC.

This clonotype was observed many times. In DNA, the CDR3 is TGCGCCAGCAGCTTGACAAGGGACACTGAAGCTTTCTTT. Its translation: CASSLTRDTEAFF. This chain uses TRBV5-1 with TRBJ1-1; no clear D gene. Between the trimmed V and J ends, which lost 1 base and 3 bases, there was a span of 7 bases. CDR3 length: 13 amino acids. Germline-derived CDR1 and CDR2 are SGHRS and YFSETQ.

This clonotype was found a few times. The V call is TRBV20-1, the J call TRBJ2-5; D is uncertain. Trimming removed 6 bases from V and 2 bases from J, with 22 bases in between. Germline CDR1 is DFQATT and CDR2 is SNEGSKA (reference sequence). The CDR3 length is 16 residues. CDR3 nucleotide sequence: TGCAGTGCCATCCCTCGGGCCCGGGCGAAACAAGAGACCCAGTACTTC. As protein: CSAIPRARAKQETQYF.

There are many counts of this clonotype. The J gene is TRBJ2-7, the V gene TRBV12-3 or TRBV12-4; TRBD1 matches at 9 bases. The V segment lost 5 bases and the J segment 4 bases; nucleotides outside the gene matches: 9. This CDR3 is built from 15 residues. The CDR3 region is CASSGGTGTVYEQYF. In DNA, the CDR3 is TGTGCCAGCAGTGGGGGGACAGGGACCGTTTACGAGCAGTACTTC.

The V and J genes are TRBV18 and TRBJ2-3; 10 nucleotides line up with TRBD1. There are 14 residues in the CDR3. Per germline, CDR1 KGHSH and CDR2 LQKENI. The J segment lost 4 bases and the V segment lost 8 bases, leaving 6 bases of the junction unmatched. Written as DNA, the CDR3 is TGTGCCAGCCGGGACAGGGGATCTGCAGATACGCAGTATTTT. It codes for CASRDRGSADTQYF.

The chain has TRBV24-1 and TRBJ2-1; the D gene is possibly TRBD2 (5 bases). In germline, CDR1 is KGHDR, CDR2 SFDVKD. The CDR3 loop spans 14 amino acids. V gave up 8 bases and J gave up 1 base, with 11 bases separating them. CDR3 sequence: CATTSGASYNEQFF. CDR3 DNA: TGTGCCACCACAAGCGGAGCTTCCTACAATGAGCAGTTCTTC.